The present entry profiles one T cell receptor beta chain with its context. The table came from immunoSEQ multiplex PCR; TCRdb's copy has only in-frame clones and leaves some out. The repertoire has 220,000 or so clones, approximately 88% of them found once; the top ten carry roughly 6.5%. The data derive from a study of blood T cell repertoires in COVID-19. Study-level information: Sources were T cells, B-cell-depleted T cells, or PBMCs; the material itself was cDNA or gDNA.

CDR1 and CDR2 from the germline V gene are LNHDA and SQIVND (reference sequence). The junction had 7 bases not matched to a gene; V was cut back by 5 bases and J by 15 bases. There are 12 residues in the CDR3. The chain links TRBV19 to TRBJ2-4; 10 bases are a match to TRBD1. Sequences were obtained from peripheral blood. The clonotype was recovered from a man in his sixties who had recovered from COVID-19. In DNA form, the CDR3 reads TGTGCCAGTAGTGCTAGACAGGGGGCAAGGTACTTC. The encoded protein is CASSARQGARYF.